The entry below describes one T cell receptor (beta chain). Authors' processing steps: Quantification of nucleated cells was approximated via reference gene primer amplification. Here immunoSEQ multiplex PCR was the method, and the copy in TCRdb shows in-frame clones only, minus some. The DNA gave D and trimming, while V, J and clone size come from that table. The data hold around 60,000 clones, with 65% to 80% observed a single time. This entry comes from a study of blood T cell repertoires in COVID-19. As for the study in general: The United States, Italy and Spain provided the acute and convalescent COVID-19 samples. T cells, B-cell-depleted T cells, or PBMCs supplied cDNA or gDNA.

The CDR3 is made up of 18 amino acids. V dropped 2 bases and J dropped 0 bases, with 14 bases sitting between them. CDR1 SNHLY and CDR2 FYNNEI come from the germline V gene. One Seattle source followed patients from active infection through their disease course. The genes are TRBV2 and TRBJ2-6; possible D gene TRBD2, 6 bases. The sequence was obtained from a man aged 25 to 45 with COVID-19, enrolled during active disease. Input material: peripheral blood. CDR3 bases: TGTGCCAGCAGTGAAAGGGAGGTGCTACTCTCTGGGGCCAACGTCCTGACTTTC. Residues: CASSEREVLLSGANVLTF.